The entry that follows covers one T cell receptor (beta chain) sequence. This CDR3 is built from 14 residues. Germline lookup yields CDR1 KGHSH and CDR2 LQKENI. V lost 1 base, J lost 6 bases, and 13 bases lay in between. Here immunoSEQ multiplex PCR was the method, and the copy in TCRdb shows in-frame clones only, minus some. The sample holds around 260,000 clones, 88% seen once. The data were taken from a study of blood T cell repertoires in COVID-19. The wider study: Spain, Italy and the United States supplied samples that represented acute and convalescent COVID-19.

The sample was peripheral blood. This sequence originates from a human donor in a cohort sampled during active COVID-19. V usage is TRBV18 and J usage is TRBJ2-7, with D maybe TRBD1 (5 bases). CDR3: CASSPRARDGEQYF. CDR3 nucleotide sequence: TGTGCCAGCTCACCACGGGCCAGGGATGGCGAGCAGTACTTC.